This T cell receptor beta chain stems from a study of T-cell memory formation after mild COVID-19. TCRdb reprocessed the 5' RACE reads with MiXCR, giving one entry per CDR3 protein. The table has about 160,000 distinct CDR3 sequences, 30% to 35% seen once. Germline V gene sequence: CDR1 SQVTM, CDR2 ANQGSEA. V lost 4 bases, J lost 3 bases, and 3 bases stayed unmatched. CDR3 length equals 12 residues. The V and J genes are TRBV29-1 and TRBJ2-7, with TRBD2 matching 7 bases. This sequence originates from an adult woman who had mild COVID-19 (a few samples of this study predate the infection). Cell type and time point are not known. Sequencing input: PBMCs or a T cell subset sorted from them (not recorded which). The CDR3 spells CSVVGDYYEQYF. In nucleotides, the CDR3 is TGCAGCGTTGTTGGGGACTACTACGAGCAGTACTTC.